This entry describes one T cell receptor beta chain. Seattle patient enrollment occurred during active infection, with longitudinal follow-up thereafter. These data belong to a study of blood T cell repertoires in COVID-19. As for the study in general: The United States, Italy and Spain provided the acute and convalescent COVID-19 samples. The analysed material was cDNA or gDNA that came from T cells, B-cell-depleted T cells, or PBMCs.

The repertoire was sequenced with immunoSEQ multiplex PCR; TCRdb's copy has only in-frame clones and lacks some. The data show 150,000 to 200,000 clones, approximately 81% seen once. CDR3 size: 10 residues. Germline-derived CDR1 and CDR2 are MDHEN and SYDVKM. Between the trimmed V and J ends, which lost 8 bases and 9 bases, there was a span of 9 bases. This clonotype was sampled from a woman in her forties or fifties with COVID-19, enrolled during active disease. V and J are TRBV28 and TRBJ2-3; D may be TRBD2 (5 bases). Sequencing was done on a sample of peripheral blood. CDR3 coding DNA: TGTGCCAGCTACTCGGGGACGCAGTATTTT. Its protein is CASYSGTQYF.